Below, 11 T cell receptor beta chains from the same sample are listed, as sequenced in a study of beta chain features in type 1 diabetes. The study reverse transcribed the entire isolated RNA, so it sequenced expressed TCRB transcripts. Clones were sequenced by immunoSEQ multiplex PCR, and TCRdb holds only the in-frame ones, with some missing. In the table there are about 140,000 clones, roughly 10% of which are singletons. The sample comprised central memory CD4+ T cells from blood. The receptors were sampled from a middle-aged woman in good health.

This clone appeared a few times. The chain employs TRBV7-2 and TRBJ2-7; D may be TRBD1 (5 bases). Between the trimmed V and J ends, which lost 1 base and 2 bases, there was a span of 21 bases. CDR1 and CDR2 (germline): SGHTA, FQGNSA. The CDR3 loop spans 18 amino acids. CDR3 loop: CASSLVSGAWQGTYEQYF. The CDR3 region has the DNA TGTGCCAGCAGCTTAGTTAGTGGGGCGTGGCAGGGAACCTACGAGCAGTACTTC.

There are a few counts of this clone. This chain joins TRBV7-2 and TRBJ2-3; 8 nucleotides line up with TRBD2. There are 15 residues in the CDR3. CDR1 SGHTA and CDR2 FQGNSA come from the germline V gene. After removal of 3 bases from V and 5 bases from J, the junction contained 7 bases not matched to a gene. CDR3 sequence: CASSFDGGAGDTQYF. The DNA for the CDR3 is TGTGCCAGCAGCTTTGACGGGGGGGCAGGAGATACGCAGTATTTT.

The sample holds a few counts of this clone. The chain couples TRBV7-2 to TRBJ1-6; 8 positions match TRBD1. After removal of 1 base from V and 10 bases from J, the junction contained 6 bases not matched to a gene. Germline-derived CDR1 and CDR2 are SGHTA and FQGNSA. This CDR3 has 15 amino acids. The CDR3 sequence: CASSLVATGESPLHF. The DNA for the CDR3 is TGTGCCAGCAGCTTAGTGGCGACAGGGGAATCACCCCTCCACTTT.

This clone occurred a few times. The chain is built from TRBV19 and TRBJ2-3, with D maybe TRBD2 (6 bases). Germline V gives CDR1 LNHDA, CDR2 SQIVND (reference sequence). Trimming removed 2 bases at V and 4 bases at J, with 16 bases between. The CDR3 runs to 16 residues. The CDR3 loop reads CASSIKGTHSSDTQYF. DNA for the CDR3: TGTGCCAGTAGTATAAAAGGGACTCATAGTTCAGATACGCAGTATTTT.

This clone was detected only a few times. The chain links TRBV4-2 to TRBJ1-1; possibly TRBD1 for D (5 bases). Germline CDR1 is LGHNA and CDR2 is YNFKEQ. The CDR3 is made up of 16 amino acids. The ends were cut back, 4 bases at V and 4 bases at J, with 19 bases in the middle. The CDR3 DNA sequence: TGTGCCAGCAGCCTCGGGGGGAGGGATCGAGGCACTGAAGCTTTCTTT. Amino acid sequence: CASSLGGRDRGTEAFF.

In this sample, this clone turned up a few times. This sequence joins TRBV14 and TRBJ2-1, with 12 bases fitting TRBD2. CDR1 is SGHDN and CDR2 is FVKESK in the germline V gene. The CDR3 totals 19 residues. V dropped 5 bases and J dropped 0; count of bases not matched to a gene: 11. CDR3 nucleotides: TGTGCCAGCAGCACACTAGCGGGGGGCCGCGGGAGCTCCTACAATGAGCAGTTCTTC. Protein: CASSTLAGGRGSSYNEQFF.

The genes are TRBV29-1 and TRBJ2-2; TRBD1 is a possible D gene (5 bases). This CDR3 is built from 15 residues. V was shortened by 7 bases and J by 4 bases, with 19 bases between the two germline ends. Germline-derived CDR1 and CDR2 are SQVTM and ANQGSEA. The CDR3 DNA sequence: TGCAGCGCCCAGGGAACCGGCCCGGGCACCGGGGAGCTGTTTTTT. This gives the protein CSAQGTGPGTGELFF.

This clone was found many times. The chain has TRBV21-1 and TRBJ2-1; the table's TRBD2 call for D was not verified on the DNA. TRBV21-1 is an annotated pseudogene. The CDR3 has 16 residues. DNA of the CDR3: TGTGCCAGCAGCAAAGTAGGGCAGGATGGGAGCAATGAGCAGTTCTTC. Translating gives CASSKVGQDGSNEQFF.

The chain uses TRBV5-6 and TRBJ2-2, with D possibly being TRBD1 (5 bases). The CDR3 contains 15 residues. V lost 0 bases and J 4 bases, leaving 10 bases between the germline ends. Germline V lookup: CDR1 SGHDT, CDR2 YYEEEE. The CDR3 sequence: CASSLDAGSTGELFF. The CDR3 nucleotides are TGTGCCAGCAGCTTGGATGCAGGGTCCACCGGGGAGCTGTTTTTT.

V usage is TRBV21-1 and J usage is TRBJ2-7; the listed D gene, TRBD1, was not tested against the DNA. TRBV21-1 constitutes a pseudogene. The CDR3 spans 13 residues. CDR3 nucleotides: TGTGCCAGCATCCGGGACAGGGGCGACGAGCAGTACTTC. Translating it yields CASIRDRGDEQYF.

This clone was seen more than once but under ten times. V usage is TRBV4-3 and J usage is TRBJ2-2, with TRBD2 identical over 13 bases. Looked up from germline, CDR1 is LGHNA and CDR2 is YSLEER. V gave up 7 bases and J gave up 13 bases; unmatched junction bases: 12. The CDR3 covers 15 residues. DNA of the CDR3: TGCGCCAGCACCTGGACTAGCGGGGGCGGAGGTGGGCTGTTTTTT. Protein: CASTWTSGGGGGLFF.